This T cell receptor beta chain derives from a study of ipilimumab plus nivolumab after autologous stem cell transplantation. Profiled with immunoSEQ multiplex PCR; TCRdb holds only in-frame clones, not every one. The data hold fewer than 20,000 clones, with more than 80% observed a single time. Checkpoint therapy with ipilimumab 1 mg/kg began 14 to 28 days after transplant. This material consisted of PBMCs, taken in a trial of ipilimumab plus nivolumab as post-transplant consolidation. The origin of this receptor is a male donor with diffuse large B-cell lymphoma.

CDR3 nucleotide sequence: TGTGCCAGCAGCCCGGGACCTTGGGGCAATCAGCCCCAGCATTTT. Translation: CASSPGPWGNQPQHF. The rearrangement links TRBV5-4 to TRBJ1-5, with a tentative D call TRBD1 (5 bases). V dropped 4 bases and J dropped 2 bases, with 13 bases sitting between them. Germline lookup yields CDR1 SGHNT and CDR2 YYREEE (reference sequence). This CDR3 region has 15 residues.